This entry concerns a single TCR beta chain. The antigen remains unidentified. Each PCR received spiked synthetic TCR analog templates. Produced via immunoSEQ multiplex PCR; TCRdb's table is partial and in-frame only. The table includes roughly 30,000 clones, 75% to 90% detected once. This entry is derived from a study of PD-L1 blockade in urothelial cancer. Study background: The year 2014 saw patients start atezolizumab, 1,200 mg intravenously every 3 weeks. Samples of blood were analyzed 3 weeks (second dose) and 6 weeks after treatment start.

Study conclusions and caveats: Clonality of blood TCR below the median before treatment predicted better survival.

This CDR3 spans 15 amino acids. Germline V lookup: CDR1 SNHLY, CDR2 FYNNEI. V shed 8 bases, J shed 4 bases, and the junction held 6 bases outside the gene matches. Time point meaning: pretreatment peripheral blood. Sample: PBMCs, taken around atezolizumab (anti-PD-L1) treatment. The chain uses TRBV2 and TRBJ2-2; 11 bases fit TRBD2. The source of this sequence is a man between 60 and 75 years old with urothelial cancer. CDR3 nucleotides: TGTGCCAGCTCCGGGACTAGCGGTTTCACCGGGGAGCTGTTTTTT. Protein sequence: CASSGTSGFTGELFF.